This TCR beta chain comes out of a study of cytomegalovirus exposure and HLA in healthy donors. A word on this clone: This same CDR3 is encoded by further DNA sequences in the sample.

The PCR was carried out with 60 Vbeta primers and 13 Jbeta primers. In the original workflow: Unique TCR beta chains totaled some 88 million in a later count, with roughly 11 million of them shared. Here immunoSEQ multiplex PCR was the method, and the copy in TCRdb shows in-frame clones only, minus some. V and J calls and clone size are those listed in that table; D and trimming were worked out from the DNA. Here the sample spans about 140,000 clones, almost 85% being singletons. The origin of this receptor is a woman in her sixties or seventies in good health and CMV-seropositive. Sequencing was done on a sample of PBMCs.

DNA of the CDR3: TGTGCCAGTAGTTCCGGGACTAGCTACGAGCAGTACTTC. It yields the protein CASSSGTSYEQYF. The V gene is TRBV19, the J gene TRBJ2-7; 8 bases line up with TRBD2. CDR1 is LNHDA, CDR2 SQIVND, per germline (reference sequence). CDR3 size: 13 residues. V gave up 5 bases and J gave up 3 bases; unmatched junction bases: 3.